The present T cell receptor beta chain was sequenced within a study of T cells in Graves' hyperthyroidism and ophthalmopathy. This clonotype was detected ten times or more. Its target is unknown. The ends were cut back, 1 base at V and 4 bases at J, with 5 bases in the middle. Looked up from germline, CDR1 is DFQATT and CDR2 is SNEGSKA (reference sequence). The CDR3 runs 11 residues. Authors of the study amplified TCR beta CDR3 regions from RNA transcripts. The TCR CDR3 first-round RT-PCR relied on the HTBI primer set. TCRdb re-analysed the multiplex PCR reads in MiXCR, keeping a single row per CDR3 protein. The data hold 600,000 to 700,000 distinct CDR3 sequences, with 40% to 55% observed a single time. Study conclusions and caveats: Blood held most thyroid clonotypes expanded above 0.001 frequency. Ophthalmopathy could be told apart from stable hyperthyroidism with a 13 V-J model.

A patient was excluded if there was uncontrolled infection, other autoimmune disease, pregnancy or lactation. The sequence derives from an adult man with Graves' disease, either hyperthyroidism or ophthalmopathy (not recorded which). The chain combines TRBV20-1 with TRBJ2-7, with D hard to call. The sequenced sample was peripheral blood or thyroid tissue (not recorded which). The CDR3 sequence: CSARAGYEQYF. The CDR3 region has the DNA TGCAGTGCTAGAGCCGGATACGAGCAGTACTTC.